This T cell receptor (beta chain) is drawn from a study of T cells in Graves' hyperthyroidism and ophthalmopathy (dated by TCRdb to 2018 to 2020). General notes on the study: Peripheral blood was collected at initial diagnosis, before any treatment. TCR Vbeta CDR3 sequencing of approximately 140 peripheral blood samples (43 ophthalmopathy, roughly 72 hyperthyroidism and 17 progressor patients) is reported in the paper. To identify distinguishing TCR V-J signatures, a discovery cohort of around 100 patients was used, comprising approximately 40 with Graves' ophthalmopathy and 57 with stable Graves' hyperthyroidism. The approximately 90 discovery patients were randomly split 7:3 into training and test sets. Prospective prediction of ophthalmopathy was tested in an independent validation cohort consisting of roughly 19 hyperthyroidism patients and more than 15 patients who later progressed to ophthalmopathy. Following sampling, methimazole starting at 30 mg daily was given to hyperthyroidism patients, and high-dose intravenous methylprednisolone was given to ophthalmopathy patients. Thyroid tissue and blood T-cell repertoires from more than five Graves' hyperthyroidism patients were also compared in the study.

V lost 4 bases and J lost 8 bases; the stretch between them is 14 bases long. CDR1 and CDR2 are read off the germline V gene as SQVTM and ANQGSEA. The CDR3 measures 13 amino acids from cysteine to phenylalanine. The read is trimmed to its CDR3 DNA, 39 bases read in frame from base 1. Hyperthyroidism patients were aged 18 to 65 years and newly diagnosed, with disease duration of less than 2 months. Patients with uncontrolled infections, other autoimmune diseases, pregnancy or lactation were excluded. Diagnoses were established on the basis of clinical symptoms, serum thyroxine and TRAb, thyroid ultrasound, and orbital computed tomography. Blood from progressor patients was drawn when they were first diagnosed with hyperthyroidism, before any ophthalmopathy symptoms appeared. PBMCs were separated from over 9 ml of fresh peripheral blood using Ficoll-Paque density gradient centrifugation. Progressor patients were initially diagnosed with Graves' hyperthyroidism and developed ophthalmopathy during follow-up. Total RNA was extracted using Trizol reagent, and RNA quality was assessed on an Agilent 2100 Bioanalyzer.

In the case of this clonotype: No antigen is known for it. It has no much larger one-base neighbor in the sample; base qualities were not kept.

On the study overall, not on this receptor specifically: A 13 V-J signature model separated ophthalmopathy from stable hyperthyroidism, with approximately 87% sensitivity and about 81% specificity in cross-validation and 80%/75% in testing. During validation, the model predicted progression to ophthalmopathy a median of approximately 6 months ahead of onset, with more than 55% sensitivity and more than 72% specificity. No statistical method was used to set the sample size in advance, and investigators knew the group allocation. Most expanded thyroid clonotypes (frequency above 0.001) were also detected in blood, a finding suggesting that blood repertoires may reflect thyroid immune responses.

TCR beta CDR3 regions were amplified from RNA transcripts. The first round of RT-PCR for the TCR CDR3 was performed with the HTBI primer set and the Qiagen OneStep RT-PCR kit. A second multiplex PCR round built the libraries, followed by size selection and purification. Paired-end sequencing of the libraries was performed with 100 bp reads on an Illumina HiSeq2000. The original methods were these. SOAPnuke was used to process the raw data, with reads discarded if the reads contained adapters or uncalled bases, had a mean Phred below 15, or lacked an exact constant-primer or identifier match. High-quality paired reads were merged with COPE v1.2.5, and unique nucleotide sequences were defined as clonotypes. MiTCR v1.1 was used to align the clonotypes against IMGT TRBV, TRBD and TRBJ reference segments. Analysis was restricted to V-J combinations with a frequency above 0.0001, which covered 99.2% of repertoires. A TCS score was defined as the ratio between F50 (clonal expansion) and ExV (chaos), using BLOSUM62-based TCRdist between CDR3 peptides within each V-J. Welch's t-statistics and random forest reduced 450 to 600 V-J features to about 12, which were used in a naive Bayes classifier (R e1071). The public reads were reprocessed in TCRdb via fastp at Q25 and MiXCR, keeping in-frame beta chains. One record per CDR3 amino acid sequence lists the most common genes and DNA. The V and J calls were not made by the authors but by TCRdb's processing. Here the sample has 350,000 to 450,000 distinct CDR3 sequences; about a sixth occur a single time. The biggest ten clones account for around 35% of the sample.

The sequencing input was blood. This chain joins TRBV29-1 to TRBJ1-4; no D gene can be assigned with confidence. The receptor comes from a woman aged 25-40 years with Graves' hyperthyroidism that later progressed to Graves' ophthalmopathy. The encoded CDR3 is CSVGETRNEKLFF. The bases read TGCAGCGTTGGGGAGACAAGAAACGAAAAACTGTTTTTT.